A selection of T cell receptor beta chains follows, all from one sample in a study of T cells in Graves' hyperthyroidism and ophthalmopathy. TCRdb re-called the multiplex PCR reads with MiXCR, one entry per CDR3 protein. This repertoire shows approximately 510,000 distinct CDR3 sequences, approximately 49% found once; its top ten account for about two fifths. Source material: peripheral blood or thyroid tissue (not recorded which). The source is an adult woman with Graves' disease, either hyperthyroidism or ophthalmopathy (not recorded which). The CDR3 runs from the conserved cysteine through the conserved F or W. D genes are given only for firm matches. For some rows the clone size is stated as once, few or many, or as a class when expanded; others skip it.

j_gene: TRBJ2-7
d_gene: TRBD2
v_gene: TRBV10-2
abundance: -
CDR3nt: TGCGCCAGCGGTGGACTAGCGGGAGGAGGGGGAACAGTGTACGAGCAGTACTTC
CDR3aa: CASGGLAGGGGTVYEQYF

j_gene: TRBJ1-1
d_gene: TRBD1
v_gene: TRBV10-1
abundance: many
CDR3nt: TGCGCCAGCAGTGTCAGGGGGCCCACTGAAGCTTTCTTT
CDR3aa: CASSVRGPTEAFF

j_gene: TRBJ2-3
d_gene: -
v_gene: TRBV2
abundance: few
CDR3nt: TGTGCCAGCAGATTAGTGGGAGTCGGAGATACGCAGTATTTT
CDR3aa: CASRLVGVGDTQYF

j_gene: TRBJ2-1
d_gene: TRBD2
v_gene: TRBV29-1
abundance: -
CDR3nt: TGCAGCGGAGATGGACTAGCGGGAGGGCCTGGGCAGTTCTTC
CDR3aa: CSGDGLAGGPGQFF

j_gene: TRBJ2-7
d_gene: TRBD1
v_gene: TRBV5-1
abundance: -
CDR3nt: TGCGCCAGCAGCGAAGGGGGCGGAACTGTTCGATTTGACGAGCAGTACTTC
CDR3aa: CASSEGGGTVRFDEQYF

j_gene: TRBJ2-7
d_gene: -
v_gene: TRBV25-1
abundance: -
CDR3nt: TGTGCCAGCAGTGAATCTATTACGAGGACGGGCTCCTACGAGCAGTACTTC
CDR3aa: CASSESITRTGSYEQYF

j_gene: TRBJ2-2
d_gene: -
v_gene: TRBV28
abundance: -
CDR3nt: TGTGCCAGCAGTTTGGCCTCCGTCCGCGGGGAGCTGTTTTTT
CDR3aa: CASSLASVRGELFF

j_gene: TRBJ1-4
d_gene: -
v_gene: TRBV20-1
abundance: many
CDR3nt: TGCAGTGCTAGAGATCGGACGGACCATGAAAAACTGTTTTTT
CDR3aa: CSARDRTDHEKLFF

j_gene: TRBJ2-7
d_gene: -
v_gene: TRBV7-2
abundance: -
CDR3nt: -
CDR3aa: CASSIYLCSVGTSGRDEQYF

j_gene: TRBJ2-5
d_gene: TRBD2
v_gene: TRBV5-5
abundance: -
CDR3nt: TGTGCCAGCAGCACCGGACTAGCGGGAGTCTCGGAGACCCAGTACTTC
CDR3aa: CASSTGLAGVSETQYF

j_gene: TRBJ2-5
d_gene: TRBD2
v_gene: TRBV15
abundance: -
CDR3nt: TGTGCCACCAGCAGTGGACTAGCGGGAGATCGAGAGACCCAGTACTTC
CDR3aa: CATSSGLAGDRETQYF

j_gene: TRBJ1-2
d_gene: TRBD1
v_gene: TRBV3-1
abundance: many
CDR3nt: TGTGCCAGCAGCGGCCGGGACAGGGGTCCTGGCTACACCTTC
CDR3aa: CASSGRDRGPGYTF

j_gene: TRBJ1-4
d_gene: -
v_gene: TRBV7-2
abundance: -
CDR3nt: TGTGCCAGCAGCTTGGGACCGTATGAAAAACTGTTTTTT
CDR3aa: CASSLGPYEKLFF

j_gene: TRBJ2-5
d_gene: -
v_gene: TRBV14
abundance: many
CDR3nt: TGTGCCAGCAGCAGGCAACTAGGACGCCAAGAGACCCAGTACTTC
CDR3aa: CASSRQLGRQETQYF

j_gene: TRBJ2-2
d_gene: -
v_gene: TRBV24-1
abundance: -
CDR3nt: TGTGCCACCAGTGACCCACCCGGGGAGCTGTTTTTT
CDR3aa: CATSDPPGELFF

j_gene: TRBJ1-1
d_gene: -
v_gene: TRBV7-3
abundance: -
CDR3nt: TGTGCCAGCAGCGTCATGCAGGGCGAGGCTTTCTTT
CDR3aa: CASSVMQGEAFF

j_gene: TRBJ2-7
d_gene: TRBD1
v_gene: TRBV29-1
abundance: few
CDR3nt: TGCAGCGTTACCCCTACAGGGGGGTGCGAGCAGTACTTC
CDR3aa: CSVTPTGGCEQYF

j_gene: TRBJ2-7
d_gene: -
v_gene: TRBV29-1
abundance: few
CDR3nt: TGCAGCGCTAGACGGGACTCTGGGCCTCTCGAGCAGTACTTC
CDR3aa: CSARRDSGPLEQYF

j_gene: TRBJ1-1
d_gene: -
v_gene: TRBV4-3
abundance: many
CDR3nt: TGCGCCAGCAGCCAAGATTTGTCCCGGGGGACTGAAGCTTTCTTT
CDR3aa: CASSQDLSRGTEAFF

j_gene: TRBJ2-7
d_gene: -
v_gene: TRBV7-9
abundance: few
CDR3nt: TGTGCCAGCAGCCAAGATCCGGGGACCCTCTCCTACGAGCAGTACTTC
CDR3aa: CASSQDPGTLSYEQYF

j_gene: TRBJ2-2
d_gene: TRBD1
v_gene: TRBV5-1
abundance: -
CDR3nt: TGCGCCAGCAGCTTAAGACAGGGGGCGCCGGGCACCGGGGAGCTGTTTTTT
CDR3aa: CASSLRQGAPGTGELFF

j_gene: TRBJ2-1
d_gene: TRBD2
v_gene: TRBV7-9
abundance: -
CDR3nt: TGTGCCAGCAGCCCCCCCAGTGAGGCGGGGGGCCACTACAATGAGCAGTTCTTC
CDR3aa: CASSPPSEAGGHYNEQFF

j_gene: TRBJ2-5
d_gene: TRBD2
v_gene: TRBV7-6
abundance: -
CDR3nt: TGTGCCAGCAGCTTAGGATTAGCGGGGGCAATGGGGGAGACCCAGTACTTC
CDR3aa: CASSLGLAGAMGETQYF

j_gene: TRBJ2-2
d_gene: -
v_gene: TRBV7-9
abundance: -
CDR3nt: TGTGCCAGCAGCTCTTTCAGGGCCGCCGGGGAGCTGTTTTTT
CDR3aa: CASSSFRAAGELFF

j_gene: TRBJ2-7
d_gene: -
v_gene: TRBV7-9
abundance: -
CDR3nt: TGTGCCAGCAGCCCCCTTTCTGAGCAGTACTTC
CDR3aa: CASSPLSEQYF

j_gene: TRBJ2-1
d_gene: TRBD2
v_gene: TRBV25-1
abundance: -
CDR3nt: TGTGCCAGCAGTGAGGTAGGGCGGGGGGATTACAATGAGCAGTTCTTC
CDR3aa: CASSEVGRGDYNEQFF

j_gene: TRBJ1-2
d_gene: -
v_gene: TRBV28
abundance: many
CDR3nt: TGTGCCAGTACCGTCTCACAGGGAAACTATGGCTACACCTTC
CDR3aa: CASTVSQGNYGYTF

j_gene: TRBJ1-6
d_gene: TRBD1
v_gene: TRBV5-4
abundance: -
CDR3nt: TGCGCCAGCAGCTTAGCTGAAGGGGGACAGAATTCACCCCTCCACTTT
CDR3aa: CASSLAEGGQNSPLHF

j_gene: TRBJ1-1
d_gene: -
v_gene: TRBV3-1
abundance: -
CDR3nt: TGTGCCAGCAGCCCCCTCGGGGCCCTAGGGTACACTGAAGCTTTCTTT
CDR3aa: CASSPLGALGYTEAFF

j_gene: TRBJ2-7
d_gene: TRBD2
v_gene: TRBV7-2
abundance: few
CDR3nt: TGTGCCAGCAGCCTCCTAGCGGGGGTCTACGAGCAGTACTTC
CDR3aa: CASSLLAGVYEQYF

j_gene: TRBJ1-1
d_gene: TRBD1
v_gene: TRBV20-1
abundance: many
CDR3nt: TGCAGTGCTCAGGAGTTTGGACAGGGGGAGACTGAAGCTTTCTTT
CDR3aa: CSAQEFGQGETEAFF

j_gene: TRBJ2-7
d_gene: TRBD1
v_gene: TRBV2
abundance: -
CDR3nt: TGTGCCGCCGGGACAGGGGAGCAGTACTTC
CDR3aa: CAAGTGEQYF

j_gene: TRBJ2-6
d_gene: -
v_gene: TRBV10-3
abundance: -
CDR3nt: -
CDR3aa: CAIRGGQGNEQYFGANVLTF

j_gene: TRBJ2-7
d_gene: TRBD1
v_gene: TRBV10-3
abundance: -
CDR3nt: TGTGCCATCAGTCCGGACAGGGTCGAGCAGTACTTC
CDR3aa: CAISPDRVEQYF

j_gene: TRBJ2-5
d_gene: -
v_gene: TRBV20-1
abundance: -
CDR3nt: TGCAGTGCTTACAGGGGAGGGGAGACCCAGTACTTC
CDR3aa: CSAYRGGETQYF

j_gene: TRBJ2-7
d_gene: -
v_gene: TRBV7-9
abundance: -
CDR3nt: TGTGCCAGCACGGACAGCAGCTCCTACGAGCAGTACTTC
CDR3aa: CASTDSSSYEQYF

j_gene: TRBJ1-6
d_gene: TRBD1
v_gene: TRBV12-3/TRBV12-4
abundance: few
CDR3nt: TGTGCCAGCAGCCTCCGGGACAGGGGGCGTTCACCCCTCCACTTT
CDR3aa: CASSLRDRGRSPLHF

j_gene: TRBJ1-4
d_gene: -
v_gene: TRBV7-9
abundance: -
CDR3nt: TGTGCCAGCAGCCGTGGGACTGCGGAAAAACTGTTTTTT
CDR3aa: CASSRGTAEKLFF

j_gene: TRBJ1-4
d_gene: -
v_gene: TRBV12-3/TRBV12-4
abundance: -
CDR3nt: TGTGCCAGCAGTTTCTGGACAACAAGGCTGTTTTTT
CDR3aa: CASSFWTTRLFF

j_gene: TRBJ1-5
d_gene: TRBD1
v_gene: TRBV12-3/TRBV12-4
abundance: many
CDR3nt: TGTGCCAGCAGTTTAGACAGGGGGCCTTATCAGCCCCAGCATTTT
CDR3aa: CASSLDRGPYQPQHF